This T cell receptor (beta chain) was captured in a study of somatic mutations in cytotoxic T cells in rheumatoid arthritis (dated by TCRdb to the late 2010s). General notes on the study: Peripheral blood (roughly 33 ml EDTA) was collected from patients immediately after diagnosis and before any treatment began. TCRB deep sequencing was performed for under 75 rheumatoid arthritis patients and about 20 healthy controls. A FACSAria II or Sony SH800 was used to flow-sort some V beta antibody-stained T-cell populations at nearly 100% purity, and TCRB sequencing was also done on sorted V beta1+ cells. Median age was essentially the same in the patient group and the control group. Whether expanded CD8+ T-cell clones in untreated, newly diagnosed rheumatoid arthritis carry somatic mutations was the study question, and clonality was characterized with TCRB deep sequencing. The research as a whole found: The antigen targets of the expanded CD8+ clones were unknown, and absence from virus-specific databases did not rule out viral specificity. CD8+ T-cell clonality did not differ significantly between rheumatoid arthritis patients and age-matched healthy controls. Healthy controls showed no age-related increase in CD8+ clonality, whereas patients did (Spearman r ≈ 0.47). Several identical CD8+ TCRB sequences were found in both blood and synovial fluid, and in about an eighth of the roughly 60 patients the largest CD8+ clone exceeded 20% of CD8+ cells.

Flow cytometry confirmed the purity of CD4+ and CD8+ cells that had been isolated by positive magnetic bead selection on an AutoMACS. Initial screening for clonal expansions relied on flow cytometry with a TCR V beta antibody panel, after which sorted CD8+ fractions underwent TCRB deep sequencing for characterization. Ficoll-Paque PLUS density gradient separation was used to isolate peripheral blood mononuclear cells. Nucleospin Tissue or Tissue XS kits were used to extract DNA from CD4-enriched, CD8-enriched or PBMC samples, and a Qubit 2.0 fluorometer was used for quantification. Turning to this clone: It lacks a known antigen. Base qualities were left out, and no much larger clone turns up one base away.

Genomic DNA underwent TCRB CDR3 sequencing using the immunoSEQ assay. Per the authors' processing: Patient CD8+ clones larger than 1% were compared against published virus-specific TCRB sequences, and only a few matched. Only productive TCRB rearrangements were included in the analyses. Clonality was expressed as a Shannon entropy-based productive clonality index, with each clone defined by a unique TCRB CDR3 sequence. Repertoire overlap between two samples was calculated from the template counts of each clone relative to total templates per sample. Flow cytometry-measured V-gene usage correlated with V-gene usage from TCRB sequencing, with a Spearman r of around 0.6. Drawn from immuneACCESS, this table holds only the in-frame rearrangements with V and J called that TCRdb kept. Clones are partly lost; checked studies trace under half to an unresolved V gene and leave the rest unexplained. D and trimming come from the DNA, and the V and J calls and clone size come from that table. The table for this sample lists 13,000 or so clones; approximately 84% of them were counted only once. The ten largest clones represent around 6.7% of the sample.

The sequenced sample consisted of CD8+ T cells sorted from blood. The TCR was taken from an adult with rheumatoid arthritis.

CDR3 sequence: CASSFERGNQPQHF. The DNA is as follows: TGTGCCAGCAGTTTCGAAAGGGGCAATCAGCCCCAGCATTTT. The sequence is built from TRBV27 and TRBJ1-5, with the identity of the D gene unclear. V and J are truncated by 3 bases and 2 bases respectively, leaving an intervening sequence of 8 bases. CDR1 and CDR2 are read off the germline V gene (reference sequence) as MNHEY and SMNVEV. The cysteine opens and the phenylalanine closes a CDR3 of 14 amino acids. The retained sequence is limited to the CDR3, 42 bases, with the frame set at the first base.